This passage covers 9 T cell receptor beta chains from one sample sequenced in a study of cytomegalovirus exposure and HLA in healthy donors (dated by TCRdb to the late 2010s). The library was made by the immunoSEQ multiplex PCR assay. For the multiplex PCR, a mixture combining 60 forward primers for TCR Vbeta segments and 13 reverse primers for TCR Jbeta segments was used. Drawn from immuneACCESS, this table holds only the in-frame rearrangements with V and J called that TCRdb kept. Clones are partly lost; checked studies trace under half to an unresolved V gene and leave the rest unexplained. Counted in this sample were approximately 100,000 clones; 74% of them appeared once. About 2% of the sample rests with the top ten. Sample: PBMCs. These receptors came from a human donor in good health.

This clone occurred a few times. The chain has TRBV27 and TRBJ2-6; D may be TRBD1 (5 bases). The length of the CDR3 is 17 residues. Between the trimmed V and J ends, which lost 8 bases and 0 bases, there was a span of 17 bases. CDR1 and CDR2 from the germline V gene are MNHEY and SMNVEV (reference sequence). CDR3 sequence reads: CASSLIGANSGANVLTF. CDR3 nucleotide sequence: TGTGCCAGCTCCTTGATTGGGGCTAACTCTGGGGCCAACGTCCTGACTTTC.

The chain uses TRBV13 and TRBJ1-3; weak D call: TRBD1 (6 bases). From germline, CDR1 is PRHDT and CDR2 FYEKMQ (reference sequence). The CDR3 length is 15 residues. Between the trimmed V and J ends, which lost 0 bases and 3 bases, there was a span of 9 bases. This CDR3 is CASSLGDSNGNTIYF. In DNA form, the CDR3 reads TGTGCCAGCAGCTTAGGGGACAGCAATGGAAACACCATATATTTT.

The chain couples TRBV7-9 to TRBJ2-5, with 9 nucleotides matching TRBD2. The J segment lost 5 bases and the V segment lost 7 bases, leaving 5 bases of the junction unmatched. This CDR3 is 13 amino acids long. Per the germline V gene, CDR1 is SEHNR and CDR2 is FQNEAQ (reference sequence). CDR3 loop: CASNIAGEETQYF. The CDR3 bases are TGTGCCAGCAACATAGCGGGAGAGGAGACCCAGTACTTC. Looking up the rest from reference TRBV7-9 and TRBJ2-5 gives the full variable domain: DTGVSQNPRHKITKRGQNVTFRCDPISEHNRLYWYRQTLGQGPEFLTYFQNEAQLEKSRLLSDRFSAERPKGSFSTLEIQRTEQGDSAMYLCASNIAGEETQYFGPGTRLLVL.

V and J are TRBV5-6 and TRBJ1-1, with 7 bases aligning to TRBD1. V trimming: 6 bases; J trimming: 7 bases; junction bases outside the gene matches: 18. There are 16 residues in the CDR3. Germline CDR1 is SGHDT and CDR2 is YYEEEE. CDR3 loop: CASTSTHYRGMGEAFF. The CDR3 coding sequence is TGTGCCAGCACTTCCACACATTACAGGGGCATGGGTGAAGCTTTCTTT.

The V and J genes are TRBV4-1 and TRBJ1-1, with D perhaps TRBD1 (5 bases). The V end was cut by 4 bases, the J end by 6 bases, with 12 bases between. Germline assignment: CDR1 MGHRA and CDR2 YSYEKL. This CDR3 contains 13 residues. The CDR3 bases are TGCGCCAGCAGCCCCTGGGGGGGGGCTGAAGCTTTCTTT. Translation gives CASSPWGGAEAFF.

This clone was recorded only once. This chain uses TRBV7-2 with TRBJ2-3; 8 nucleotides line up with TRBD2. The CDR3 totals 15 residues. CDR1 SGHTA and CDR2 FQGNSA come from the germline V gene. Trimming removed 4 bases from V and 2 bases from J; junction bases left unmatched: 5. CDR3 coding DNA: TGTGCCAGCAGCTCGGTAGCGGGATTCACAGATACGCAGTATTTT. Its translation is CASSSVAGFTDTQYF.

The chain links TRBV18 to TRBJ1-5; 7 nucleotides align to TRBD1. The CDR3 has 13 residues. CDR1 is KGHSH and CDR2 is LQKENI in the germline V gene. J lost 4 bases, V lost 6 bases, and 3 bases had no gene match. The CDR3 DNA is TGTGCCAGCTCCCAGGGACAGAATCAGCCCCAGCATTTT. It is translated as CASSQGQNQPQHF.

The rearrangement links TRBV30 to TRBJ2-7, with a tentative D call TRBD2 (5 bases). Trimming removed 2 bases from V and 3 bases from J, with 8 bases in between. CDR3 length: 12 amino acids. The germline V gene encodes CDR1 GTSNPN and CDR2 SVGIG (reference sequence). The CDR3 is CAWSTGNYEQYF. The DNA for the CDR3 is TGTGCCTGGAGTACCGGGAACTACGAGCAGTACTTC.

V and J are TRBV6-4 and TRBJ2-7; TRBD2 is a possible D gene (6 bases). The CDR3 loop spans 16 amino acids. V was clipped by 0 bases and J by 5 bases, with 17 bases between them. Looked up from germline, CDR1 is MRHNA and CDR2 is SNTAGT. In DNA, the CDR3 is TGTGCCAGCAGTGACTCGGGACTTCGGGGTTTCGACGAGCAGTACTTC. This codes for CASSDSGLRGFDEQYF.